This entry lists 5 T cell receptor beta chains sequenced from one sample in a study of T cell repertoires in cytomegalovirus infection. TCRdb fed the reads into MiXCR, producing one record per CDR3 protein. The repertoire holds 550,000 to 850,000 distinct CDR3 sequences, with around a third as singletons. No cognate antigen is known for these TCRs. This specimen consisted of cultured PBMCs, obtained from culture after CMV antigen stimulation. All receptors derive from a human donor in good health (CMV status not recorded). Some clones in this sample may be carry-over from other donors' samples.

This chain links TRBV5-4 with TRBJ2-7; D not certain. The V gene lost 2 bases and the J gene lost 3 bases, with 12 bases spanning the gap. CDR1 is SGHNT, CDR2 YYREEE, per germline (reference sequence). The CDR3 is made up of 14 amino acids. The CDR3 nucleotides are TGTGCCAGCAGCTTTGGTCCTGGGGTCTACGAGCAGTACTTC. Translation: CASSFGPGVYEQYF.

This clonotype was recorded a few times. The rearrangement links TRBV12-3 or TRBV12-4 to TRBJ2-7, with 11 bases that match TRBD2. The CDR3 length is 16 residues. V was clipped by 4 bases and J by 3 bases; unmatched bases: 8. This chain's CDR3 is CASSSNSGGDFYEQYF. The CDR3 nucleotides read TGTGCCAGCAGTTCCAATAGCGGGGGGGACTTCTACGAGCAGTACTTC.

The J gene is TRBJ1-5, the V gene TRBV28; TRBD1 matches 10 bases. Germline V gene data show CDR1 as MDHEN and CDR2 as SYDVKM. The V and J ends lost 6 bases and 6 bases, in that order; junction bases with no gene match: 5. The CDR3 is made up of 14 amino acids. Here the CDR3 DNA reads TGTGCCAGCAGCGGGACAGGGGTGGCTCAGCCCCAGCATTTT. This codes for CASSGTGVAQPQHF.

The CDR3, as DNA: TGTGCCAGCAGTGAAGAGGGCACAGATACGCAGTATTTT. As protein: CASSEEGTDTQYF. The rearrangement uses TRBV6-1 and TRBJ2-3; D uncertain. CDR3 length: 13 amino acids. Trimming took off 1 base at V and 1 base at J, with 3 bases between the two ends. Per the germline V gene, CDR1 is MNHNS and CDR2 is SASEGT.

This clonotype was seen a single time. This chain connects TRBV5-1 to TRBJ2-1; D unresolved. The CDR3 covers 14 residues. Per germline, CDR1 SGHRS and CDR2 YFSETQ. V was cut by 5 bases and J by 2 bases, with 11 bases left in between. The CDR3 bases are TGCGCCAGCAGGGAGACTTCTACCTACAATGAGCAGTTCTTC. Protein product: CASRETSTYNEQFF.